This T cell receptor (beta chain) was captured by sequencing in a study of spatial heterogeneity in lung cancer. Study-wide background: Unique TCR and UMI combinations averaged more than ten appearances each in raw reads.

V dropped 2 bases and J dropped 7; count of bases not matched to a gene: 7. The CDR3 contains 16 residues. Germline CDR1 reads DFQATT; CDR2 reads SNEGSKA (reference sequence). This clonotype appeared a few times. Its target is not known. A unique molecular identifier was attached to every TCR cDNA molecule. TCRdb called the 5' RACE reads again in MiXCR, with one record for every CDR3 protein. The sample yields roughly 70,000 distinct CDR3 sequences, 7.5% to 10% seen once. Described time point: blood at routine non-recurrence follow-up after resection. No cells were sorted before sequencing. The whole RNA sequenced was extracted from tumor, nontumor lung or frozen PBMC. Whole-study findings and limits: Tumor TCRs that were ubiquitous and expanded showed up in blood more at resection than follow-up.

This sequence joins TRBV20-1 and TRBJ2-5; TRBD2 matches at 16 bases. The sequence derives from a female donor with early-stage non-small cell lung cancer. The sample consisted of PBMCs, taken at follow-up. The CDR3 DNA sequence: TGCAGTGCTAGACCCAGGGGACTAGCGGGAGGGGGGACCCAGTACTTC. Translating it yields CSARPRGLAGGGTQYF.